This entry describes one TCR beta chain. The source of the sample is a study of blood T cell repertoires in COVID-19. Study summary: Acute and convalescent COVID-19 samples came from the United States, Italy and Spain. PBMCs, B-cell-depleted T cells, or T cells were the source of the cDNA or gDNA that made up the material.

Germline CDR1 MDHEN, CDR2 SYDVKM. This CDR3 is built from 11 residues. V lost 7 bases to trimming and J lost 4 bases, with 7 bases between them. Original methodology: Reference gene primers were amplified, and this amplification served to estimate nucleated cell counts. Only in-frame clones appear in the TCRdb table, and some are missing; sequencing was by immunoSEQ multiplex PCR. That table furnishes V, J and clone size, whereas the DNA furnished D and trimming. The sample comprises under 80,000 clones, 80% to 90% of which are singletons, and 6% to 8% rests with the top ten. The clonotype was recovered from a woman older than 75 with active COVID-19. The specimen was peripheral blood. This sequence joins TRBV28 and TRBJ1-2; no firm D call. Here the CDR3 reads CASTYGYGYTF. The CDR3 nucleotides read TGTGCCAGCACCTATGGCTATGGCTACACCTTC.